A single sample is the source of the 6 T cell receptor beta chains below, sequenced in a study of T cell responses to AZD1222 COVID-19 vaccine. Repertoires were generated with immunoSEQ multiplex PCR, while TCRdb's copy carries only in-frame clones and drops some. The sample lists 90,000 to 150,000 clones; 80% to 90% were seen once. Sample: peripheral blood, taken on day 0 of AZD1222 vaccination. The receptors shown here come from an adult in good health.

The CDR3 reads CASSETQGAYEQYF. The CDR3 DNA sequence: TGTGCCAGCAGTGAAACGCAGGGGGCCTACGAGCAGTACTTC. The V call is TRBV6-1, the J call TRBJ2-7; 7 bases map to TRBD1. This CDR3 comprises 14 residues. Trimming cost V 2 bases and J 2 bases; bases outside gene matches: 3. Germline assignment: CDR1 MNHNS and CDR2 SASEGT.

J is TRBJ2-2 and V is TRBV7-9; tentative D call: TRBD1 (6 bases). The ends were cut back, 5 bases at V and 2 bases at J, with 12 bases in the middle. The V gene's germline CDR1 is SEHNR and CDR2 FQNEAQ (reference sequence). This CDR3 has 15 residues. The CDR3 reads CASSLPGQNTGELFF. The CDR3 coding sequence is TGTGCCAGCAGCCTACCGGGACAAAACACCGGGGAGCTGTTTTTT. The variable domain in full, with the rest retrieved from reference TRBV7-9 and TRBJ2-2, is DTGVSQNPRHKITKRGQNVTFRCDPISEHNRLYWYRQTLGQGPEFLTYFQNEAQLEKSRLLSDRFSAERPKGSFSTLEIQRTEQGDSAMYLCASSLPGQNTGELFFGEGSRLTVL.

This chain connects TRBV10-2 to TRBJ2-5; D remains unclear. The V gene lost 4 bases and the J gene lost 5 bases, with 5 bases spanning the gap. This CDR3 has 11 amino acids. Germline V lookup: CDR1 WSHSY, CDR2 SAAADI. This CDR3 reads CASSVGETQYF. CDR3 sequence (DNA): TGCGCCAGCAGTGTTGGGGAGACCCAGTACTTC.

V usage is TRBV5-1 and J usage is TRBJ1-1; D not resolved. The CDR3 contains 15 residues. V lost 7 bases and J lost 0, with 16 bases in between. Germline V gene lookup returns CDR1 SGHRS and CDR2 YFSETQ. CDR3 protein: CASSLTTEVNTEAFF. The CDR3 DNA sequence: TGCGCCAGCTCCCTTACTACAGAGGTGAACACTGAAGCTTTCTTT.

V is TRBV3-1 (or the pseudogene TRBV3-2) and J is TRBJ1-5, with no clear D. Germline assignment: CDR1 LGHDT and CDR2 YNNKEL (reference sequence). V shed 2 bases and J shed 2 bases, with 7 bases lying between them. There are 14 residues in the CDR3. The CDR3 sequence is CASSQTIGNQPQHF. The CDR3 DNA is TGTGCCAGCAGCCAAACGATCGGCAATCAGCCCCAGCATTTT.

This clone was picked up one time. CDR3 sequence: CASLDGLYGYTF. CDR3 DNA sequence: TGTGCCAGCTTAGACGGACTCTATGGCTACACCTTC. This chain connects TRBV6-1 to TRBJ1-2; D unresolved. Trimming took 8 bases from V and 4 from J, leaving 11 bases between them. The CDR3 contains 12 residues. Per germline, CDR1 MNHNS and CDR2 SASEGT.